The entry that follows covers one T cell receptor (beta chain) sequence. The data derive from a study of breast tumors, draining lymph nodes, adjacent tissues. Trimming at V came to 5 bases and at J to 5 bases, leaving 8 bases not matched to a gene. This CDR3 has 14 residues. Axillary draining lymph nodes of breast cancer patients supplied the node samples. TCRdb processed the multiplex PCR reads anew with MiXCR; each CDR3 protein has one entry. The sample gives about 180,000 distinct CDR3 sequences, roughly a third of which show up once; roughly 4.5% is in the top ten. Sequenced: axillary lymph node tissue. The clonotype comes from a female donor with breast cancer. Some clones in this sample may be carry-over from other donors' samples. The chain combines TRBV12-3 or TRBV12-4 with TRBJ2-5; 7 bases match TRBD2. The CDR3 bases are TGTGCCAGCAGTCTCAGCGGGGAGGGGGAGACCCAGTACTTC. This sequence encodes CASSLSGEGETQYF.